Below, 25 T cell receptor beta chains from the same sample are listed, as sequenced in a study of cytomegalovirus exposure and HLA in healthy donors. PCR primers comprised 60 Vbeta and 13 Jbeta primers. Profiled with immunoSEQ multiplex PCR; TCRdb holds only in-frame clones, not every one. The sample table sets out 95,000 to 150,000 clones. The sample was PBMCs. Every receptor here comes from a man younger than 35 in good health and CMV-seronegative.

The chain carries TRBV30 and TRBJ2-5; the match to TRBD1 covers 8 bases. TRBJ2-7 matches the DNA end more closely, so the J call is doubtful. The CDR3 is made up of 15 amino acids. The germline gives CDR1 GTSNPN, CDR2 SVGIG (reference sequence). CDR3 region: CAWRYGQGIFYEQYF. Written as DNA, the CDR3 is TGTGCCTGGAGGTACGGACAGGGAATCTTCTACGAGCAGTACTTC.

The CDR3: CSAQEGLTGANVLTF. CDR3 bases: TGCAGCGCTCAGGAGGGGCTAACTGGGGCCAACGTCCTGACTTTC. This rearrangement joins TRBV29-1 to TRBJ2-6; D perhaps matches TRBD2 (6 bases). The germline V and J ends were trimmed by 7 bases and 2 bases, with 15 bases remaining between them. CDR1 SQVTM and CDR2 ANQGSEA come from the germline V gene. The CDR3 has 15 amino acids.

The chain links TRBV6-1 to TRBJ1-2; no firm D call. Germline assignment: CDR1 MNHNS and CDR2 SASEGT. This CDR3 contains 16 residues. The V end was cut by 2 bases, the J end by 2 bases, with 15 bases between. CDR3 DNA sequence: TGTGCCAGCAGTGAACAGGTGGCCTCCCTCAACTATGGCTACACCTTC. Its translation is CASSEQVASLNYGYTF.

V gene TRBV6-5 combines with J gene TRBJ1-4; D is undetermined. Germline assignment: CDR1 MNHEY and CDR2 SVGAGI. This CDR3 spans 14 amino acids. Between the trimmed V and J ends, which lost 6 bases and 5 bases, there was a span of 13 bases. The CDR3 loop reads CASRARRPNEKLFF. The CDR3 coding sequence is TGTGCCAGCAGGGCACGGCGGCCGAATGAAAAACTGTTTTTT.

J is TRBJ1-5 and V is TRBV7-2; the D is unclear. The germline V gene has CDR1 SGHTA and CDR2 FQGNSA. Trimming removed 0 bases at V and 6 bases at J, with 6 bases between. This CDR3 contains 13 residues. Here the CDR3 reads CASSLAKSQPQHF. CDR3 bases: TGTGCCAGCAGCTTAGCGAAGAGTCAGCCCCAGCATTTT.

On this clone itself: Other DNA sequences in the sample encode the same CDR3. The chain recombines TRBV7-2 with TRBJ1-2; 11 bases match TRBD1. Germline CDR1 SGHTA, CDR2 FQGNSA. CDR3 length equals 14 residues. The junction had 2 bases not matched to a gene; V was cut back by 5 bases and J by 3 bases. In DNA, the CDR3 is TGTGCCAGCAGCCCGGGACAGGGGGACTATGGCTACACCTTC. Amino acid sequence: CASSPGQGDYGYTF.

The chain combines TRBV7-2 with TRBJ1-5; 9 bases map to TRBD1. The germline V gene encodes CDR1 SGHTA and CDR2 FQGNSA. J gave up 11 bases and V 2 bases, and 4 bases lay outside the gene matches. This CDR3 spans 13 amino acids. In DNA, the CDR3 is TGTGCCAGCAGCTTATCGGGACAGGGTTCCCAGCATTTT. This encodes CASSLSGQGSQHF.

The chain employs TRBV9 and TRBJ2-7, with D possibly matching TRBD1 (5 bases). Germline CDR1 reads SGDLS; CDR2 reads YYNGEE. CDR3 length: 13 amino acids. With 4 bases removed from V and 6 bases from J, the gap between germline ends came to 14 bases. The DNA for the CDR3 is TGTGCCAGCAGCATCTCCAGGGTTGGCGAGCAGTACTTC. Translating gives CASSISRVGEQYF.

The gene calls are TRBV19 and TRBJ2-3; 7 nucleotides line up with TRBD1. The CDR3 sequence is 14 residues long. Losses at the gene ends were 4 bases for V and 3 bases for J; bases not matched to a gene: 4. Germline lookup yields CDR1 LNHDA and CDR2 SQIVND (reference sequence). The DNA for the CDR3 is TGTGCCAGTAGTAAGTGGACAGGAACAGATACGCAGTATTTT. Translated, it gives CASSKWTGTDTQYF.

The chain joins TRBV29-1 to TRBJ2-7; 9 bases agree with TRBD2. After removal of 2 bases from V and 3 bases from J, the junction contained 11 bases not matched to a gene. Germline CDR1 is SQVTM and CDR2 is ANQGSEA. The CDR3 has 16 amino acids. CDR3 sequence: CSVERVLAGSIYEQYF. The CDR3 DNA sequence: TGCAGCGTTGAACGGGTACTAGCGGGTAGTATCTACGAGCAGTACTTC.

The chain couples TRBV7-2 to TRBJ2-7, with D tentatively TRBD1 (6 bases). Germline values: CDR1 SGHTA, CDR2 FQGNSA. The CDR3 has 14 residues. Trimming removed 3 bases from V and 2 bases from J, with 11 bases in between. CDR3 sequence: CASSFSRGTYEQYF. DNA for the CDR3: TGTGCCAGCAGCTTTTCCAGGGGCACCTACGAGCAGTACTTC.

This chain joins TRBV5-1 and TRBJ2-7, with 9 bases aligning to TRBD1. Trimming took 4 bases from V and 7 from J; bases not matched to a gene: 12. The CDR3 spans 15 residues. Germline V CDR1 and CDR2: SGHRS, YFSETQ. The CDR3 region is CASSPRTGDVGEQYF. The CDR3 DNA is TGCGCCAGCAGCCCTCGGACAGGGGACGTAGGAGAGCAGTACTTC.

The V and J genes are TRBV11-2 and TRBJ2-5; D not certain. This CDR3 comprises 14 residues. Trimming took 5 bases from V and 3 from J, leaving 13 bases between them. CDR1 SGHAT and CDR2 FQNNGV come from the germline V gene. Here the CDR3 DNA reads TGTGCCAGCAGCCCAAAACGGTCCGAAGAGACCCAGTACTTC. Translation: CASSPKRSEETQYF.

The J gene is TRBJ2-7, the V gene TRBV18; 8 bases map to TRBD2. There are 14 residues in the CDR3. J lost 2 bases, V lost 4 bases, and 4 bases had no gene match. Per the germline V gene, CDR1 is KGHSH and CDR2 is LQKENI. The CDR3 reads CASSQAGGAYEQYF. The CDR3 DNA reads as TGTGCCAGCTCACAGGCGGGAGGTGCCTACGAGCAGTACTTC.

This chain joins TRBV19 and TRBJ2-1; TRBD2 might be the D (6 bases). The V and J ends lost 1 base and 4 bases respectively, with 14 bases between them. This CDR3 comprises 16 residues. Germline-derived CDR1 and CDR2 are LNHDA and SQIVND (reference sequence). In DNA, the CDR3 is TGTGCCAGTAGTATAGTTGGGGCGGGAAGATACAATGAGCAGTTCTTC. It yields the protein CASSIVGAGRYNEQFF.

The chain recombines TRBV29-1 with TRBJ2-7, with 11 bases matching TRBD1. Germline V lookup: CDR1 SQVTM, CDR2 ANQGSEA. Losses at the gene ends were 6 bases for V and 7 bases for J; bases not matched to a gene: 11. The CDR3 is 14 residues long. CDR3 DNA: TGCAGCGTGGTAGCAGGGACAGGGGGGGATGAGCAGTACTTC. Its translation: CSVVAGTGGDEQYF.

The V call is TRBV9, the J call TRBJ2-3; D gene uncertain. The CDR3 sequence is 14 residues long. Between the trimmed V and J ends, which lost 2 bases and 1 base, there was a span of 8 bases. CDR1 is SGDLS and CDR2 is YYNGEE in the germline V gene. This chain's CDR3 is CASSVYHRTDTQYF. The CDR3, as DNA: TGTGCCAGCAGCGTCTACCACCGCACAGATACGCAGTATTTT. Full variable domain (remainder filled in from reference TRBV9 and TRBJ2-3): DSGVTQTPKHLITATGQRVTLRCSPRSGDLSVYWYQQSLDQGLQFLIQYYNGEERAKGNILERFSAQQFPDLHSELNLSSLELGDSALYFCASSVYHRTDTQYFGPGTRLTVL.

Here the CDR3 DNA reads TGTGCCTGGAACAGCGGGCCGAGGGTAACTGAAGCTTTCTTT. Translating it yields CAWNSGPRVTEAFF. The chain links TRBV30 to TRBJ1-1; no definite D call. V was trimmed by 4 bases and J by 5 bases, leaving 17 bases between them. Germline CDR1 is GTSNPN and CDR2 is SVGIG (reference sequence). This CDR3 has 14 amino acids.

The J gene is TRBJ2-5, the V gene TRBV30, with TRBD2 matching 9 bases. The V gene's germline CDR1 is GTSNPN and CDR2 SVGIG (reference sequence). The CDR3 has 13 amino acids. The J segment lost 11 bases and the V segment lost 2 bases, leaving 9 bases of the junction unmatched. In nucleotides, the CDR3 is TGTGCCTGGAGTCGGAGCGGGGGGTCTGAGCAGTACTTC. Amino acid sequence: CAWSRSGGSEQYF.

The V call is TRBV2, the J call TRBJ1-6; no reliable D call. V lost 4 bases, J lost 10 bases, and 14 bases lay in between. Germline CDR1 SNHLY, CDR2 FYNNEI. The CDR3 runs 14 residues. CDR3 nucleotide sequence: TGTGCCAGCAGTGGGATGGCCACGGGGTCACCCCTCCACTTT. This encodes CASSGMATGSPLHF.

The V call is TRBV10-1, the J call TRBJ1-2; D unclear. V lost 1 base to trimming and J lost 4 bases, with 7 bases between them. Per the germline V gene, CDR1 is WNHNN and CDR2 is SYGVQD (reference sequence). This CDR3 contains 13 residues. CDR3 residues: CASSEFRGYGYTF. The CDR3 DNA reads TGCGCCAGCAGTGAGTTTCGGGGCTATGGCTACACCTTC.

CDR3 residues: CASSYSAGGMNEQFF. CDR3 bases: TGTGCCAGCAGTTACTCAGCAGGGGGTATGAATGAGCAGTTCTTC. The genes are TRBV6-5 and TRBJ2-1; 7 bases line up with TRBD1. CDR3 size: 15 residues. Unmatched junction bases numbered 6, after V lost 0 bases and J lost 7 bases. From germline, CDR1 is MNHEY and CDR2 SVGAGI.

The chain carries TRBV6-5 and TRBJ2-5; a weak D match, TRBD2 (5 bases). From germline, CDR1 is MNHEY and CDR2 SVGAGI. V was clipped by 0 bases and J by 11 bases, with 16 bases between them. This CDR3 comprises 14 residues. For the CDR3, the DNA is TGTGCCAGCAGTTACTCGGAGGCGTTGAGGGAGCAGTACTTC. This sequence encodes CASSYSEALREQYF.

The DNA for the CDR3 is TGCGCCAGCAGCCAAGTGTTGGGGCCGGACGCTTTCTTT. The encoded protein is CASSQVLGPDAFF. The rearrangement joins TRBV4-1 to TRBJ1-1; TRBD1 is a possible D gene (5 bases). V shed 1 base and J shed 11 bases, with 14 bases lying between them. The V gene's germline CDR1 is MGHRA and CDR2 YSYEKL. The CDR3 extends over 13 amino acids.

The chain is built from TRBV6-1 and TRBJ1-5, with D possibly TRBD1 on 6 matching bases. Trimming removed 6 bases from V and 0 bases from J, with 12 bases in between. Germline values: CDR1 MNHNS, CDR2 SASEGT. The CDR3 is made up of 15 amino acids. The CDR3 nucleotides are TGTGCCAGCAGACTGGGACACTATAGCAATCAGCCCCAGCATTTT. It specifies CASRLGHYSNQPQHF.